The present T cell receptor (beta chain) was sequenced within a study of blood T cell repertoires in COVID-19. For the study at large: PBMCs, B-cell-depleted T cells, or T cells were the source of the cDNA or gDNA that made up the material.

Clones were sequenced by immunoSEQ multiplex PCR, and TCRdb holds only the in-frame ones, with some missing. This table holds roughly 200,000 clones, roughly 87% found once. Adults between roughly 18 and 89 years of age took part from under 25 US areas. This CDR3 comprises 13 residues. Germline V CDR1 and CDR2: MNHNY, SVGAGI (reference sequence). Trimming took 7 bases from V and 7 from J, leaving 16 bases between them. Sequenced: PBMCs or T cells enriched from blood (not recorded which). V and J are TRBV6-6 and TRBJ1-2; D unresolved. The clonotype was recovered from a woman aged 25 to 39 who had recovered from COVID-19. CDR3 sequence (DNA): TGTGCCAGCAAGAACAGCCAGTTGCTTGGCTACACCTTC. Its translation: CASKNSQLLGYTF.